The sequence of this T cell receptor (beta chain) was determined in a study of early T cells in non-severe SARS-CoV-2 infection (dated by TCRdb to 2020 to 2023). In terms of the full investigation: Bulk RNA from unsorted whole blood was used for TCR sequencing, so alpha and beta chains could not be paired.

The study was a case-control design nested within a healthcare worker cohort in London, UK, with weekly nasopharyngeal swab PCR tests and blood sampling. Between 23 and 31 March 2020, the week of the UK lockdown, healthcare workers were enrolled and then followed up weekly for as long as 16 weeks. Remarks on this clonotype: What this receptor recognizes is not known. Nothing much larger sits one base from this clone, and base qualities are not available.

The CDR3 runs 16 amino acids, cysteine and phenylalanine included. Just CDR3 DNA is preserved here, 48 bases in frame from base 1. The trim is 4 bases for V and 10 bases for J, with a gap of 22 bases between the germline ends. For CDR1 and CDR2, the germline V gene (reference sequence) lists LGHDT and YNNKEL. Libraries were constructed by 5' RACE. Instrument on record: NextSeq 500. To correct for sequencing error and PCR bias, the TCR library protocol tagged individual cDNA molecules with unique molecular identifiers. Sequencing covered both TCR alpha and beta chains, and within each sample the abundances of alpha and beta sequences were tightly co-correlated. Turning to the authors' computational methods: V gene, J gene and CDR3 annotation of TCR sequences was performed with Decombinator V4. TCRs were defined as expanded if a significant change between any two time points was detected under a Poisson model with p below 0.0001. TCR abundances were normalised to the total number of TCRs sequenced in each sample and reported as counts per million. TRAV1-2 paired with TRAJ12, TRAJ20 or TRAJ33 defined MAIT TCRs, while TRAV10 paired with TRAJ18 defined iNKT TCRs. VDJdb, accessed on 1 November 2021, was searched for TCRs annotated for CMV, EBV and SARS-CoV-2, and TCRs annotated for more than one antigen were excluded. The raw public reads went through TCRdb reprocessing: fastp at Q25, MiXCR clone calling, in-frame beta chains kept. Records with the same CDR3 protein are collapsed into one entry carrying the most frequent genes and DNA. The V and J calls, along with clone size, are taken from TCRdb and not from the paper's own processing. Here the sample has about 60,000 distinct CDR3 sequences; under 15% occur a single time. The ten largest clones represent approximately 11% of the sample.

Overall study results and their limits: VDJdb matching was skewed toward anti-spike CD8 responses and likely underestimated virus-specific expansions, missing private and CD4 specificities.

The sequence joins TRBV3-1 to TRBJ1-4; there is no confident call for the D gene. Here the sequenced sample was whole blood, taken at baseline. The TCR sequence derives from an adult who was a healthcare worker with PCR-confirmed SARS-CoV-2 infection or an uninfected control (not recorded which). The DNA sequence is TGTGCCAGCAGCCGATCAGAGGCTACATGGGGTGGAAAACTGTTTTTT. It codes for CASSRSEATWGGKLFF.